This TCR beta chain was identified in a study of shared T cell receptors in the human thymus. Here immunoSEQ multiplex PCR was the method, and the copy in TCRdb shows in-frame clones only, minus some. The sample lists almost 550,000 clones; about 84% were seen once. The V end was cut by 3 bases, the J end by 0 bases, with 12 bases between. The CDR3 length is 16 residues. CDR1 is SGHVS and CDR2 is FNYEAQ in the germline V gene. The same sample was also studied in work on human thymus T cells. That report notes: Resections from corrective heart surgery supplied the thymus tissue.

This TCR derives from a boy under two years old with a congenital heart defect. Sequenced material: thymocytes. This chain uses TRBV7-6 with TRBJ1-3; no reliable D call. The CDR3 spells CASSFLNTTSGNTIYF. Written as DNA, the CDR3 is TGTGCCAGCAGCTTCCTGAACACAACCTCTGGAAACACCATATATTTT.